A selection of T cell receptor beta chains follows, all from one sample in a study of CD8 T cells in ankylosing spondylitis. TCRdb redid the calling of the 5' RACE reads with MiXCR, one entry per CDR3 protein. The sample has hundreds of thousands of distinct CDR3 sequences; roughly 8.6% are singletons. Material: blood, either unsorted or a sorted T cell fraction (not recorded which). All receptors derive from a male donor with ankylosing spondylitis or in good health (not recorded which). The CDR3 runs from the conserved cysteine through the conserved F or W. A D gene is named only where the DNA matches it firmly. The listing skips clone size in some rows; elsewhere it reads once, few, many or a size class.

D gene: TRBD1
CDR3 length: 17
clone size: many
J gene: TRBJ1-1
V gene: TRBV7-9
CDR3 DNA: TGTGCCAGCAGCTTAAGGGTAAGGGGGCGAAAGAACACTGAAGCTTTCTTT
CDR3 protein: CASSLRVRGRKNTEAFF

D gene: .
CDR3 length: 14
clone size: many
J gene: TRBJ2-1
V gene: TRBV4-2
CDR3 DNA: TGTGCCAGCAGCCAAGATGTCGTGGGAAATGAGCAGTTCTTC
CDR3 protein: CASSQDVVGNEQFF

D gene: TRBD1
CDR3 length: 15
clone size: many
J gene: TRBJ2-7
V gene: TRBV4-3
CDR3 DNA: TGCGCCAGCAGCGAAACCGGGACAGGGGCCTACGAGCAGTACTTC
CDR3 protein: CASSETGTGAYEQYF

D gene: .
CDR3 length: 15
clone size: .
J gene: TRBJ1-1
V gene: TRBV29-1
CDR3 DNA: TGCAGCGGCAAAGGACGGGGGCCAGCGAACACTGAAGCTTTCTTT
CDR3 protein: CSGKGRGPANTEAFF

D gene: TRBD1
CDR3 length: 14
clone size: many
J gene: TRBJ2-2
V gene: TRBV5-1
CDR3 DNA: TGCGCCAGCGAGAGACAGGGGGTCTCCGGGGAGCTGTTTTTT
CDR3 protein: CASERQGVSGELFF

D gene: .
CDR3 length: 14
clone size: .
J gene: TRBJ2-7
V gene: TRBV19
CDR3 DNA: TGTGCCAGTAGTAGTAAACGGACCTCCTACGAGCAGTACTTC
CDR3 protein: CASSSKRTSYEQYF

D gene: TRBD2
CDR3 length: 18
clone size: many
J gene: TRBJ2-1
V gene: TRBV5-1
CDR3 DNA: TGCGCCAGCAGCTTGGCCGGGACTAGCGGGAGCAGAGGCAATGAGCAGTTCTTC
CDR3 protein: CASSLAGTSGSRGNEQFF

D gene: .
CDR3 length: 15
clone size: many
J gene: TRBJ2-3
V gene: TRBV2
CDR3 DNA: TGTGCCAGCAGTGAATGGGGGATGGGCACAGATACGCAGTATTTT
CDR3 protein: CASSEWGMGTDTQYF

D gene: .
CDR3 length: 13
clone size: .
J gene: TRBJ2-7
V gene: TRBV5-1
CDR3 DNA: TGCGCCAGCAGCTTAGAAAGGACCTACGAGCAGTACTTC
CDR3 protein: CASSLERTYEQYF

D gene: TRBD1
CDR3 length: 12
clone size: many
J gene: TRBJ2-7
V gene: TRBV7-9
CDR3 DNA: TGTGCCAGCAGCCGCGGACAGGCGGAGCAGTACTTC
CDR3 protein: CASSRGQAEQYF

D gene: .
CDR3 length: 17
clone size: few
J gene: TRBJ2-7
V gene: TRBV6-2/TRBV6-3
CDR3 DNA: TGTGCCAGCACCGGTGTTACAGGTCCGGGAGCCCTACGTGAGCAGTACTTC
CDR3 protein: CASTGVTGPGALREQYF

D gene: .
CDR3 length: 15
clone size: .
J gene: TRBJ1-2
V gene: TRBV6-5
CDR3 DNA: TGTGCCAGCAGTTCCTTCGGGGATCCTAATTATGGCTACACCTTC
CDR3 protein: CASSSFGDPNYGYTF

D gene: .
CDR3 length: 11
clone size: many
J gene: TRBJ1-1
V gene: TRBV29-1
CDR3 DNA: TGCAGCGTTGGTCGAGGATTTGAAGCTTTCTTT
CDR3 protein: CSVGRGFEAFF

D gene: .
CDR3 length: 14
clone size: many
J gene: TRBJ1-4
V gene: TRBV7-2
CDR3 DNA: TGTGCCAGCAGCGTCGGGACGGCCAATGAAAAACTGTTTTTT
CDR3 protein: CASSVGTANEKLFF

D gene: TRBD1
CDR3 length: 16
clone size: many
J gene: TRBJ2-1
V gene: TRBV27
CDR3 DNA: TGTGCCAGCAGTTTATCAGTCGGGACAGTATACAATGAGCAGTTCTTC
CDR3 protein: CASSLSVGTVYNEQFF

D gene: TRBD1
CDR3 length: 16
clone size: many
J gene: TRBJ2-7
V gene: TRBV27
CDR3 DNA: TGTGCCAGCAGTTTATCGAAGGGGACAGTGGCCTACGAGCAGTACTTC
CDR3 protein: CASSLSKGTVAYEQYF

D gene: .
CDR3 length: 13
clone size: many
J gene: TRBJ1-2
V gene: TRBV20-1
CDR3 DNA: TGCAGTGCTAGGACCGAAGGCTTATATGGCTACACCTTC
CDR3 protein: CSARTEGLYGYTF

D gene: .
CDR3 length: 14
clone size: few
J gene: TRBJ1-2
V gene: TRBV6-5
CDR3 DNA: TGTGCCAGCAGTTATATCGGGGACACCTATGGCTACACCTTC
CDR3 protein: CASSYIGDTYGYTF

D gene: TRBD2
CDR3 length: 17
clone size: .
J gene: TRBJ2-1
V gene: TRBV5-1
CDR3 DNA: TGCGCCAGCAGCTCCGGGGTTAAGACTAGCGGGGTTAATGAGCAGTTCTTC
CDR3 protein: CASSSGVKTSGVNEQFF

D gene: TRBD1
CDR3 length: 14
clone size: few
J gene: TRBJ1-6
V gene: TRBV2
CDR3 DNA: TGTGCCAGCAGGGGGGGGACAGTTAATTCACCCCTCCACTTT
CDR3 protein: CASRGGTVNSPLHF

D gene: TRBD1
CDR3 length: 14
clone size: .
J gene: TRBJ1-6
V gene: TRBV12-3/TRBV12-4
CDR3 DNA: TGTGCCAGCGGCCGGACAGGGGCTAATTCACCCCTCCACTTT
CDR3 protein: CASGRTGANSPLHF

D gene: .
CDR3 length: 13
clone size: few
J gene: TRBJ2-1
V gene: TRBV6-6
CDR3 DNA: TGTGCCAGCAGACCCGCGGGATGGGATGAGCAGTTCTTC
CDR3 protein: CASRPAGWDEQFF

D gene: .
CDR3 length: 20
clone size: few
J gene: TRBJ2-5
V gene: TRBV14
CDR3 DNA: TGTGCCAGCAGCCTGCTGGGAGGGGGTTCAGGGACCGGAGGACAAGAGACCCAGTACTTC
CDR3 protein: CASSLLGGGSGTGGQETQYF

D gene: .
CDR3 length: 15
clone size: many
J gene: TRBJ2-5
V gene: TRBV29-1
CDR3 DNA: TGCAGCGTTGAAGAATCTTCAGTCGGTTGGGGGACCCAGTACTTC
CDR3 protein: CSVEESSVGWGTQYF

D gene: .
CDR3 length: 14
clone size: many
J gene: TRBJ2-1
V gene: TRBV5-6
CDR3 DNA: TGTGCCAGCAGCTTGGTAACGGCTAGCGATGAGCAGTTCTTC
CDR3 protein: CASSLVTASDEQFF

D gene: .
CDR3 length: 10
clone size: once
J gene: TRBJ2-3
V gene: TRBV12-3/TRBV12-4
CDR3 DNA: TGTGCCAGCAGAGGGGATACGCAGTATTTT
CDR3 protein: CASRGDTQYF

D gene: .
CDR3 length: 11
clone size: many
J gene: TRBJ2-2
V gene: TRBV19
CDR3 DNA: TGTGCGTCGGAGGGCACCGGGGAGCTGTTTTTT
CDR3 protein: CASEGTGELFF

D gene: .
CDR3 length: 15
clone size: .
J gene: TRBJ1-1
V gene: TRBV18
CDR3 DNA: TGTGCCAGCTCACCAGCCGGGGGAGTCAACACTGAAGCTTTCTTT
CDR3 protein: CASSPAGGVNTEAFF

D gene: .
CDR3 length: 14
clone size: many
J gene: TRBJ1-4
V gene: TRBV5-6
CDR3 DNA: TGTGCCAGCAGCTTGAGAAGGGATAATGAAAAACTGTTTTTT
CDR3 protein: CASSLRRDNEKLFF

D gene: .
CDR3 length: 13
clone size: .
J gene: TRBJ1-2
V gene: TRBV20-1
CDR3 DNA: TGCAGTGCTAGAAGGGGCGCAATTAATGGCTACACCTTC
CDR3 protein: CSARRGAINGYTF

D gene: .
CDR3 length: 13
clone size: many
J gene: TRBJ2-2
V gene: TRBV7-7
CDR3 DNA: TGTGCTAGCAGCTTCTCCCCGGGCGGGGAGCTGTTTTTT
CDR3 protein: CASSFSPGGELFF

D gene: .
CDR3 length: 17
clone size: .
J gene: TRBJ1-4
V gene: TRBV7-9
CDR3 DNA: TGTGCCAGCAGCCCGGGACTGAAGACTGGAGCTAATGAAAAACTGTTTTTT
CDR3 protein: CASSPGLKTGANEKLFF

D gene: .
CDR3 length: 11
clone size: .
J gene: TRBJ2-3
V gene: TRBV30
CDR3 DNA: TGTGCCTGGAGTGGCGGAGATACGCAGTATTTT
CDR3 protein: CAWSGGDTQYF

D gene: .
CDR3 length: 16
clone size: few
J gene: TRBJ2-2
V gene: TRBV6-1
CDR3 DNA: TGTGCCAGCAACCGGGACAAAATAATGAACACCGGGGAGCTGTTTTTT
CDR3 protein: CASNRDKIMNTGELFF

D gene: .
CDR3 length: 14
clone size: many
J gene: TRBJ1-1
V gene: TRBV4-3
CDR3 DNA: TGCGCCAGCAGCCAGGGTATCCTGGACACTGAAGCTTTCTTT
CDR3 protein: CASSQGILDTEAFF

D gene: .
CDR3 length: 14
clone size: .
J gene: TRBJ2-1
V gene: TRBV5-1
CDR3 DNA: TGCGCCAGCGGCGGGGACAGCTCCTACAATGAGCAGTTCTTC
CDR3 protein: CASGGDSSYNEQFF

D gene: TRBD2
CDR3 length: 16
clone size: many
J gene: TRBJ2-1
V gene: TRBV9
CDR3 DNA: TGTGCCAGCAGTCCCTCTAGCGGGGGGGCTTACAATGAGCAGTTCTTC
CDR3 protein: CASSPSSGGAYNEQFF

D gene: .
CDR3 length: 14
clone size: many
J gene: TRBJ2-3
V gene: TRBV7-3
CDR3 DNA: TGTGCCAGCGCATTCGGAGGGGGCGTAGATACGCAGTATTTT
CDR3 protein: CASAFGGGVDTQYF

D gene: .
CDR3 length: 14
clone size: .
J gene: TRBJ1-1
V gene: TRBV3-1
CDR3 DNA: TGTGCCAGCAGCCAAGACGGCATGAACACTGAAGCTTTCTTT
CDR3 protein: CASSQDGMNTEAFF

D gene: .
CDR3 length: 15
clone size: many
J gene: TRBJ2-5
V gene: TRBV6-2/TRBV6-3
CDR3 DNA: TGTGCCAGCAGTTACCGCTTCCTAGCAGGAGAGACCCAGTACTTC
CDR3 protein: CASSYRFLAGETQYF

D gene: .
CDR3 length: 11
clone size: many
J gene: TRBJ2-1
V gene: TRBV4-2
CDR3 DNA: TGTGCCAGCAGCCAGGGCAGTGAGCAGTTCTTC
CDR3 protein: CASSQGSEQFF

D gene: TRBD1
CDR3 length: 17
clone size: .
J gene: TRBJ1-1
V gene: TRBV20-1
CDR3 DNA: TGCAGTGCTGGAAGCCCGGGACAGGGCTTAGGTCTGGCTGAAGCTTTCTTT
CDR3 protein: CSAGSPGQGLGLAEAFF

D gene: TRBD1
CDR3 length: 15
clone size: .
J gene: TRBJ2-1
V gene: TRBV7-2
CDR3 DNA: TGTGCCAGCAGCTTAGCGAGGGGGCCAAATTATGAGCAGTTCTTC
CDR3 protein: CASSLARGPNYEQFF

D gene: .
CDR3 length: 17
clone size: many
J gene: TRBJ2-7
V gene: TRBV7-9
CDR3 DNA: TGTGCCAGCAGCTTAGGGGAAGGCCGGAGGAGGACTTACGAGCAGTACTTC
CDR3 protein: CASSLGEGRRRTYEQYF

D gene: .
CDR3 length: 15
clone size: few
J gene: TRBJ2-1
V gene: TRBV29-1
CDR3 DNA: TGCAGCGTTGAAGGGGGTCGGGACAACTACAATGAGCAGTTCTTC
CDR3 protein: CSVEGGRDNYNEQFF

D gene: .
CDR3 length: 14
clone size: many
J gene: TRBJ2-7
V gene: TRBV6-5
CDR3 DNA: TGTGCCAGCAGTTCCCGCCCTGGGTCGTACGAGCAGTACTTC
CDR3 protein: CASSSRPGSYEQYF

D gene: .
CDR3 length: 17
clone size: .
J gene: TRBJ2-2
V gene: TRBV20-1
CDR3 DNA: TGCAGTGCTAGAGATCGTAGGTTCCGGGACCCCACCGGGGAGCTGTTTTTT
CDR3 protein: CSARDRRFRDPTGELFF

D gene: .
CDR3 length: 14
clone size: .
J gene: TRBJ2-2
V gene: TRBV6-5
CDR3 DNA: TGTGACAGCAGTTACGCCGGTTACACCGGGGAGCTGTTTTTT
CDR3 protein: CDSSYAGYTGELFF

D gene: .
CDR3 length: 13
clone size: many
J gene: TRBJ1-4
V gene: TRBV12-3/TRBV12-4
CDR3 DNA: TGTGCCAGCAAAACAGGGAATAATGAAAAACTGTTTTTT
CDR3 protein: CASKTGNNEKLFF

D gene: TRBD2
CDR3 length: 15
clone size: few
J gene: TRBJ2-3
V gene: TRBV9
CDR3 DNA: TGTGCCAGCAGCGGGGGTCGGGACTACACAGATACGCAGTATTTT
CDR3 protein: CASSGGRDYTDTQYF